This TCR beta chain was sequenced in a study of identical twins. General study points: It was out-of-frame TCR alpha sharing in monozygotic twins that models underestimated. Zero-insertion findings could be partly confounded by invariant cells (MAIT and iNKT cells). Sequences that were beta out-of-frame showed weaker excess twin sharing. While abundant cord blood beta clonotypes carried fewer insertions, memory repertoires showed no such pattern.

Trimming removed 5 bases at V and 0 bases at J, with 14 bases between. Germline loops: CDR1 PRHDT, CDR2 FYEKMQ (reference sequence). The CDR3 spans 16 residues. This clonotype was seen only a few times. The antigen remains unidentified. Using its own MiXCR run on the 5' RACE reads, TCRdb lists one record per CDR3 protein. The table lists hundreds of thousands of distinct CDR3 sequences, approximately 9% of them singletons. These data were also reused for a study on yellow fever vaccine responses in identical twins.

The source is a woman in her late teens or twenties in good health. Specimen: PBMCs. The chain has TRBV13 and TRBJ2-1, with D possibly being TRBD2 (6 bases). The CDR3 region is CASSEYGTGSYNEQFF. The CDR3 DNA sequence: TGTGCCAGCAGCGAATACGGGACTGGCTCCTACAATGAGCAGTTCTTC.